This TCR beta chain was obtained from a study of type 1 regulatory T cells. Turning to the study itself: An in vitro protocol generated T-allo10, a Tr1-enriched, alloantigen-specific CD4 T cell product.

CDR1 and CDR2 (germline): SGHRS, YFSETQ. The CDR3 loop spans 15 amino acids. The V and J ends lost 0 bases and 5 bases, in that order; junction bases with no gene match: 6. Notes on this clonotype: Its cognate antigen is unknown.

TCRdb ran MiXCR on the reads and lists one entry per CDR3 protein. Here the sample spans roughly 60,000 distinct CDR3 sequences, less than 70% being singletons. The rearrangement uses TRBV5-1 and TRBJ2-7, with 9 bases matching TRBD2. The sequence came from a human donor in good health. Sequencing was carried out using cultured non-Tr1 T cells, either the whole culture or a sorted T cell fraction (not recorded which). CDR3 DNA: TGCGCCAGCAGCTTGGTACTAGCGGGTATCAACGAGCAGTACTTC. Its translation is CASSLVLAGINEQYF.